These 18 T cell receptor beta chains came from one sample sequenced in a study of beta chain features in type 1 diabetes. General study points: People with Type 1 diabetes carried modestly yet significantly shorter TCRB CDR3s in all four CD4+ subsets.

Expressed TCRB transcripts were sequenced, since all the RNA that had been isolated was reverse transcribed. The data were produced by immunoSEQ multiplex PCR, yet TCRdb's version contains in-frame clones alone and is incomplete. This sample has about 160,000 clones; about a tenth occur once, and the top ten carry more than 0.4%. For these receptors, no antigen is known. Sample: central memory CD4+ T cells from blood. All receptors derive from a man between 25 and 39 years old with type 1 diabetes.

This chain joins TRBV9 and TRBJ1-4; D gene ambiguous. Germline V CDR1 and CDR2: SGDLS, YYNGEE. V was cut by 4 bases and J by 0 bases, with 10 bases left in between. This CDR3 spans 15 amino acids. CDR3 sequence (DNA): TGTGCCAGCAGCCCGCGAGGTTCAACTAATGAAAAACTGTTTTTT. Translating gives CASSPRGSTNEKLFF.

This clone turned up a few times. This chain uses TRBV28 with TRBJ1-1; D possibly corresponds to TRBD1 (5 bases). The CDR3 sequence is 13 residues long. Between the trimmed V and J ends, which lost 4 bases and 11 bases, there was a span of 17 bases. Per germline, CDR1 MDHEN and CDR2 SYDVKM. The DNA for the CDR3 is TGTGCCAGCAGTTGGGCGGTCCAAGCAGGGGCTTTCTTT. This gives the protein CASSWAVQAGAFF. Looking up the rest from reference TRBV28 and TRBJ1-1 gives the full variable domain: DVKVTQSSRYLVKRTGEKVFLECVQDMDHENMFWYRQDPGLGLRLIYFSYDVKMKEKGDIPEGYSVSREKKERFSLILESASTNQTSMYLCASSWAVQAGAFFGQGTRLTVV.

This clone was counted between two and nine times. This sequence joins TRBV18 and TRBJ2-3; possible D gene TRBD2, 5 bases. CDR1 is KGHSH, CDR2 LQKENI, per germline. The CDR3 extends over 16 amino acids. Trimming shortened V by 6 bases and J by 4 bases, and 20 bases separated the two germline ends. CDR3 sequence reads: CASSVDLLTSPDTQYF. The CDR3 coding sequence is TGTGCCAGCTCCGTGGACTTGCTCACGAGTCCAGATACGCAGTATTTT.

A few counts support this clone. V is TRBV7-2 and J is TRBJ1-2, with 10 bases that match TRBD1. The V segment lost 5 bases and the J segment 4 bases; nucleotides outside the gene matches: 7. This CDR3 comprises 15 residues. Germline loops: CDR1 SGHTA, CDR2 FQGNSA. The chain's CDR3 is CASSARQGATYGYTF. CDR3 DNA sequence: TGTGCCAGCAGCGCCAGACAGGGGGCGACCTATGGCTACACCTTC.

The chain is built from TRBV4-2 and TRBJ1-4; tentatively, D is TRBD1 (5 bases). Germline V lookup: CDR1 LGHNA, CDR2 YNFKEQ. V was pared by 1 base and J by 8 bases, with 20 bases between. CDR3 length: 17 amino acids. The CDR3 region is CASSQGFSTGEDEKLFF. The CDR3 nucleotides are TGTGCCAGCAGCCAAGGATTTAGCACAGGAGAGGACGAAAAACTGTTTTTT.

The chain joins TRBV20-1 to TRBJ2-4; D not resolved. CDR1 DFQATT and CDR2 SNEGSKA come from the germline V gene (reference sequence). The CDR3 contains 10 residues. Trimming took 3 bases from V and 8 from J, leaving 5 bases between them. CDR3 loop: CSASRYIQYF. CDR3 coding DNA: TGCAGTGCTAGTCGGTACATTCAGTACTTC.

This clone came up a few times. The CDR3 DNA follows: TGTGCCAGCAGTAGGGGACAGGGGAGTACCACTTACAATGAGCAGTTCTTC. Protein: CASSRGQGSTTYNEQFF. The chain has TRBV11-1 and TRBJ2-1; 10 bases line up with TRBD1. Looked up from germline, CDR1 is SGHAT and CDR2 is FQDESV (reference sequence). The ends lost 6 bases at V and 4 bases at J; junction bases unmatched: 12. The CDR3 sequence is 17 residues long.

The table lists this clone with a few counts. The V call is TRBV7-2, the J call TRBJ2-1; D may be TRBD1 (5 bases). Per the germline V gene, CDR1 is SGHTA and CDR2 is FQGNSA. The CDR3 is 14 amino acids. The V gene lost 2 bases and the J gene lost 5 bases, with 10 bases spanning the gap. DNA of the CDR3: TGTGCCAGCAGCTTAAATCAGGGAAACAATGAGCAGTTCTTC. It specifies CASSLNQGNNEQFF.

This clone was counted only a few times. In DNA form, the CDR3 reads TGTGCCAGCAGTTTGTCCCAGGACTTTGGGACCCAGTACTTC. It codes for CASSLSQDFGTQYF. The J gene is TRBJ2-5, the V gene TRBV28, with D possibly being TRBD2 (5 bases). This CDR3 contains 14 residues. Trimming took 3 bases from V and 7 from J, leaving 15 bases between them. The V gene's germline CDR1 is MDHEN and CDR2 SYDVKM.

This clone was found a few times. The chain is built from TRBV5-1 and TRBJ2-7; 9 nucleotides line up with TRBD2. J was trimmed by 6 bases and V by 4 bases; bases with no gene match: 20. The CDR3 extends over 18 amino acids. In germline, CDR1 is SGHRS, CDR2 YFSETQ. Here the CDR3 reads CASSRPSYGAGGPGEQYF. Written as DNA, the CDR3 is TGCGCCAGCAGCCGGCCGTCATATGGTGCGGGAGGGCCAGGCGAGCAGTACTTC.

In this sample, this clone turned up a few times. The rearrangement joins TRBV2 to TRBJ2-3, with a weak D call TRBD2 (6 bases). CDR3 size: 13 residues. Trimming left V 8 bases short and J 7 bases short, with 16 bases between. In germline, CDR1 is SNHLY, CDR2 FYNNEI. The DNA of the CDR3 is TGTGCCAGCCAGACTAACCGCGGGAATACGCAGTATTTT. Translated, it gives CASQTNRGNTQYF. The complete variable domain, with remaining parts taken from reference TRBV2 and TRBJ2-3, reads EPEVTQTPSHQVTQMGQEVILRCVPISNHLYFYWYRQILGQKVEFLVSFYNNEISEKSEIFDDQFSVERPDGSNFTLKIRSTKLEDSAMYFCASQTNRGNTQYFGPGTRLTVL.

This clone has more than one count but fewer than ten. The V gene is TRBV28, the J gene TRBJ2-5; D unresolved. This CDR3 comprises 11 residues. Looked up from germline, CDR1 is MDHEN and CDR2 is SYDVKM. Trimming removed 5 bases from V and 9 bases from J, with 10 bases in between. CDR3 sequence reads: CASSRYSAQYF. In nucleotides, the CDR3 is TGTGCCAGCAGTCGGTACAGTGCCCAGTACTTC. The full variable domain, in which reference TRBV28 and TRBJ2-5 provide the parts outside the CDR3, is DVKVTQSSRYLVKRTGEKVFLECVQDMDHENMFWYRQDPGLGLRLIYFSYDVKMKEKGDIPEGYSVSREKKERFSLILESASTNQTSMYLCASSRYSAQYFGPGTRLLVL.

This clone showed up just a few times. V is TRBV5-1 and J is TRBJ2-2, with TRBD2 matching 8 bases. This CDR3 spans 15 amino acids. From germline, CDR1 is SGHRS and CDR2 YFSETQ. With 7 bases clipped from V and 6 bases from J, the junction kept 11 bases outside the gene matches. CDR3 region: CASRGGSSESGELFF. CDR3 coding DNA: TGCGCCAGCCGCGGGGGGTCTAGCGAATCCGGGGAGCTGTTTTTT.

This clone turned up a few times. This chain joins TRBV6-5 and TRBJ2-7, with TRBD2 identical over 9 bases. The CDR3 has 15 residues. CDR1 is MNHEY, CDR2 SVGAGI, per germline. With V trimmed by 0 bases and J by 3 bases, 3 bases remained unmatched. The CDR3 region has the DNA TGTGCCAGCAGTTACTCGGTACTAGCGGGCTACGAGCAGTACTTC. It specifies CASSYSVLAGYEQYF.

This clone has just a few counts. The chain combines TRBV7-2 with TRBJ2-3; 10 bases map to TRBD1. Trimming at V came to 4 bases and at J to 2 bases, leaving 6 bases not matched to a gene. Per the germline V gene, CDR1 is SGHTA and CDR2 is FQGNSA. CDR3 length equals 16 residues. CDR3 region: CASSSGQGSITDTQYF. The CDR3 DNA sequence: TGTGCCAGCAGCTCGGGACAGGGGTCCATCACAGATACGCAGTATTTT.

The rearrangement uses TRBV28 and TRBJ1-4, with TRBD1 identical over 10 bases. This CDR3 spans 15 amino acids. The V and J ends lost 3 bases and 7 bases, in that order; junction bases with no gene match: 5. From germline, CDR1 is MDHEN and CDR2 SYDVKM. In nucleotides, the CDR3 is TGTGCCAGCAGTTTGGGACAGGGGCGCGGTGAAAAACTGTTTTTT. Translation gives CASSLGQGRGEKLFF.

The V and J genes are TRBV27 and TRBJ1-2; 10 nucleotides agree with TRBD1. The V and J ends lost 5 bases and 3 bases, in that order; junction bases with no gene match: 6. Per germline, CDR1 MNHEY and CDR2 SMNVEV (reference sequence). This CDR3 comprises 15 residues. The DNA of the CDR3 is TGTGCCAGCAGTCCCACCGGGACAGGGGACTATGGCTACACCTTC. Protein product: CASSPTGTGDYGYTF.

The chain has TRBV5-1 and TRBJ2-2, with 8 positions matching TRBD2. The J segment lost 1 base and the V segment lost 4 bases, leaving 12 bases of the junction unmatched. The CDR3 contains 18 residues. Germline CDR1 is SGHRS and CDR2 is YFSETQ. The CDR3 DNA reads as TGCGCCAGCAGCGAGTTCGTATTCGGGAGGGGGAACACCGGGGAGCTGTTTTTT. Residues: CASSEFVFGRGNTGELFF.